These 7 T cell receptor beta chains came from one sample sequenced in a study of T cells in Graves' hyperthyroidism and ophthalmopathy. Regions amplified from RNA transcripts were the TCR beta CDR3 regions. First-round RT-PCR of the TCR CDR3 relied on the HTBI primer set. TCRdb reprocessed the multiplex PCR reads with MiXCR, giving one entry per CDR3 protein. The sample lists approximately 870,000 distinct CDR3 sequences; 35% to 40% were seen once. What was sequenced was blood. These receptors were obtained from a man between 18 and 29 years old with Graves' hyperthyroidism.

J is TRBJ1-5 and V is TRBV10-3; 7 bases agree with TRBD1. The ends lost 10 bases at V and 3 bases at J; junction bases unmatched: 12. This CDR3 is built from 15 residues. Germline loops: CDR1 ENHRY, CDR2 SYGVKD. CDR3 loop: CATSDTTGNNQPQHF. CDR3 in DNA: TGTGCCACCAGCGACACGACAGGGAACAATCAGCCCCAGCATTTT.

This chain links TRBV5-5 with TRBJ2-6; D is tentatively TRBD1 or TRBD2 (5 bases each). This CDR3 is 19 amino acids long. Trimming took 1 base from V and 0 from J, leaving 17 bases between them. CDR1 SGHKS and CDR2 YYEKEE come from the germline V gene (reference sequence). DNA for the CDR3: TGTGCCAGCAGCTTGAATCCGGGACGGACGACCTCTGGGGCCAACGTCCTGACTTTC. This gives the protein CASSLNPGRTTSGANVLTF.

Many counts were recorded for this clonotype. J is TRBJ2-7 and V is TRBV10-2; perhaps TRBD2 as D (7 bases). V lost 8 bases and J lost 4, with 12 bases in between. This CDR3 region has 12 residues. The germline V gene has CDR1 WSHSY and CDR2 SAAADI. CDR3 coding DNA: TGCGCCAGCCGGGGGGCGGGATACGAGCAGTACTTC. This translates into CASRGAGYEQYF.

The V call is TRBV2, the J call TRBJ1-1; TRBD1 is a possible D gene (5 bases). The CDR3 extends over 16 amino acids. V lost 6 bases, J lost 1 base, and 18 bases lay in between. CDR1 is SNHLY, CDR2 FYNNEI, per germline. Here the CDR3 DNA reads TGTGCCAGCAGATGGTGGGGCGGAGGAGAGAACACTGAAGCTTTCTTT. Translating gives CASRWWGGGENTEAFF.

The chain joins TRBV6-5 to TRBJ1-2, with D tentatively TRBD1 (6 bases). In germline, CDR1 is MNHEY, CDR2 SVGAGI. V lost 0 bases to trimming and J lost 8 bases, with 16 bases between them. CDR3 length: 15 residues. CDR3 protein: CASSYSGHSGRGYTF. CDR3 nucleotides: TGTGCCAGCAGTTACTCGGGACATTCGGGCCGGGGCTACACCTTC.

This clonotype was counted many times. V usage is TRBV10-1 and J usage is TRBJ2-7; weak D call: TRBD1 (6 bases). Germline CDR1 is WNHNN and CDR2 is SYGVQD (reference sequence). The ends were cut back, 4 bases at V and 0 bases at J, with 10 bases in the middle. The CDR3 totals 14 residues. CDR3 sequence: CASSGQVGSYEQYF. The CDR3 bases are TGCGCCAGCAGTGGACAGGTCGGCTCCTACGAGCAGTACTTC.

This clonotype was seen a single time. The rearrangement uses TRBV7-4 and TRBJ2-2; 7 positions match TRBD2. The CDR3 loop spans 15 amino acids. Germline trimming cut 6 bases from V and 0 bases from J; bases unmatched to any gene: 4. Looked up from germline, CDR1 is SGHVT and CDR2 is SQSDAQ. For the CDR3, the DNA is TGTGCCAGCAGACCGGCGGGGGCGAACACCGGGGAGCTGTTTTTT. Protein product: CASRPAGANTGELFF.